This paragraph reports one T cell receptor beta chain. These data originate in a study of control samples from healthy donors and cancer patients. This table comes from immunoSEQ multiplex PCR, and its TCRdb copy is limited to in-frame clones, with some not included. The sample includes about 28,000 clones, around 91% of them seen just once. Germline loops: CDR1 MNHEY, CDR2 SVGEGT. The CDR3 runs 15 residues. Trimming removed 4 bases from V and 3 bases from J; junction bases left unmatched: 6. Sample: PBMCs. This chain connects TRBV6-2 or TRBV6-3 to TRBJ2-7; TRBD1 matches 10 bases. This TCR derives from a man aged 50-59 years with lung cancer. DNA for the CDR3: TGTGCCAGCAGTTCCGCCGGGACAGGGGACTACGAGCAGTACTTC. Translated: CASSSAGTGDYEQYF.